These T cell receptor beta chains were read from a single sample in a study of T-cell reconstitution after alpha-beta-depleted transplantation in children. One entry per CDR3 protein results from TCRdb running MiXCR on the PCR reads. The table includes around 190,000 distinct CDR3 sequences, under 8.5% detected once. The sample here was PBMCs, taken before TCRalphabeta/CD19-depleted stem cell transplant. These receptors originate from a boy aged 2 to 10 with acute lymphoblastic leukemia, due to receive a stem cell transplant. The CDR3 runs from the conserved cysteine through the conserved F or W. D genes are given only for firm matches. Rows give clone size only sometimes, using once, few, many, or a class for an expanded clone.

cdr3_nt cdr3_aa j_call v_call clone_size d_call
TGTGCCAGCAGCCTGCGGACTAGCGGGGGGTCGAATGAGCAGTTCTTC CASSLRTSGGSNEQFF TRBJ2-1 TRBV6-2/TRBV6-3 few TRBD2
TGCAGCGTTGCGGACATGAACACCGGGGAGCTGTTTTTT CSVADMNTGELFF TRBJ2-2 TRBV29-1 many NA
TGTGCCAGCAGTTTATTTTTGGGACTAGCTACAGATGAGCAGTTCTTC CASSLFLGLATDEQFF TRBJ2-1 TRBV12-3/TRBV12-4 many TRBD2
TGCGCCAGCAGCCCGGATCGGCGGCATAGCACAGATACGCAGTATTTT CASSPDRRHSTDTQYF TRBJ2-3 TRBV5-1 many NA
TGTGCCAGCAGTTTAGAGCAGAACACTGAAGCTTTCTTT CASSLEQNTEAFF TRBJ1-1 TRBV11-2 many NA
TGTGCCACCAGTGCCCCGGGACAGGGATACACCGGGGAGCTGTTTTTT CATSAPGQGYTGELFF TRBJ2-2 TRBV24-1 many TRBD1
TGTGCCAGCAACATCAGGGGGCCGGTCGCTGAAGCTTTCTTT CASNIRGPVAEAFF TRBJ1-1 TRBV28 many TRBD1
TGCAGCGTTGAGCTTCCCCAGAGCTCTGGAAACACCATATATTTT CSVELPQSSGNTIYF TRBJ1-3 TRBV29-1 NA NA
TGTGCCAGCAACCCGGCCGGCGAGGAGCAGTTCTTC CASNPAGEEQFF TRBJ2-1 TRBV6-5 many NA
TGTGCCAGCAGCTTAAAGCGGACAGATCTTTCAGATACGCAGTATTTT CASSLKRTDLSDTQYF TRBJ2-3 TRBV13 NA NA
TGTGCCAGCAGCTTGGGGGCGGGGGCAGATACGCAGTATTTT CASSLGAGADTQYF TRBJ2-3 TRBV7-2 many NA
TGTGCCAGCAGGCCAGACAGCACCTATGGCTACACCTTC CASRPDSTYGYTF TRBJ1-2 TRBV28 NA NA
TGTGCCATCAGTGGGGGCAGGGAAGATTCCTACGAGCAGTACTTC CAISGGREDSYEQYF TRBJ2-7 TRBV10-3 many NA
TGTGCCAGCAGCTTAGCCGGAGGGGGGATCACCGGGGAGCTGTTTTTT CASSLAGGGITGELFF TRBJ2-2 TRBV11-2 NA NA
TGTGCCACCGACGGGGGGGCCTACCACAATGAGCAGTTCTTC CATDGGAYHNEQFF TRBJ2-1 TRBV7-9 few TRBD2
TGCAGCGTTATTAATCCCTACGAGCAGTACTTC CSVINPYEQYF TRBJ2-7 TRBV29-1 many NA
TGTGCCAGCAGTGAATCGACTAGCGGGGGGGCCAGGCAGTTCTTC CASSESTSGGARQFF TRBJ2-1 TRBV25-1 many TRBD2
TGTGCCAGCAGCTCCGGAAGTAAGGACAGGGGGCGAGAGACCCAGTACTTC CASSSGSKDRGRETQYF TRBJ2-5 TRBV7-2 NA TRBD1
TGTGCCAGCAGCTTTACTACCCCAAATCGAGGGACCCAGTACTTC CASSFTTPNRGTQYF TRBJ2-5 TRBV7-2 NA NA
TGTGCCAGCAGTTATGACAGGGGTGATCGGAACACCATATATTTT CASSYDRGDRNTIYF TRBJ1-3 TRBV6-5 many TRBD1
TGTGCCAGCAGTTACTCGGGACAGGGTTACAATGAGCAGTTCTTC CASSYSGQGYNEQFF TRBJ2-1 TRBV6-5 many TRBD1
TGTGCCAGCAGTGAATACGGGGCATCCAGCACAGATACGCAGTATTTT CASSEYGASSTDTQYF TRBJ2-3 TRBV25-1 NA NA
TGTGCCAGCAGCTTAGGTAGGAATCAGCCCCAGCATTTT CASSLGRNQPQHF TRBJ1-5 TRBV7-6 many NA
TGTGCCAGCAGCTTCCAAGTCAAGAACACCGGGGAGCTGTTTTTT CASSFQVKNTGELFF TRBJ2-2 TRBV5-6 NA NA
TGTGCCAGCAGTGGCGGCCATGGGGATACGCAGTATTTT CASSGGHGDTQYF TRBJ2-3 TRBV6-6 many NA
TGTGCCAGCAGCTTCGCAGGGACCTCTGGACCCCTCCACTTT CASSFAGTSGPLHF TRBJ1-6 TRBV12-3/TRBV12-4 many NA